The present TCR beta chain was sequenced within a study of beta chain features in type 1 diabetes. The study reverse transcribed the entire isolated RNA, so it sequenced expressed TCRB transcripts. Libraries were prepared by immunoSEQ multiplex PCR; TCRdb keeps only in-frame clonotypes and omits some of them. The data hold about 290,000 clones, with under 8.5% observed a single time. CD4+ naive, central memory, regulatory and stem cell-like memory cells were sorted via CD45RO/CCR7/CD25/CD127/CD95/CD27. Study-level findings and limits: Whether TCRB rearrangement is influenced by HLA type was left unresolved in this analysis. Within the patient group, naive, central memory and Treg TCRB repertoires appeared more similar to each other than within healthy donors.

This clone was seen only a few times. Its specificity is not known. Germline-derived CDR1 and CDR2 are MNHNS and SASEGT. There are 12 residues in the CDR3. V was clipped by 4 bases and J by 8 bases, with 9 bases between them. Specimen: central memory CD4+ T cells from blood. The clonotype originates from a woman in her late teens or twenties in good health. The chain couples TRBV6-1 to TRBJ1-3; the D is unclear. CDR3 region: CASSGKKDTIYF. Here the CDR3 DNA reads TGTGCCAGCAGTGGAAAGAAGGACACCATATATTTT.